The clone carrying this T cell receptor (beta chain) was counted between two and nine times. The CDR3 length is 13 residues. Germline V gene lookup returns CDR1 SGHTA and CDR2 FQGTGA. Trimming took 6 bases from V and 3 from J, leaving 8 bases between them. In the source study's methods: Amplifying reference gene primers gave estimates of nucleated cell counts. Clones were sequenced by immunoSEQ multiplex PCR, and TCRdb holds only the in-frame ones, with some missing. V, J and clone size are taken as reported in that table, and D and trimming were inferred from the DNA itself. In the table there are approximately 70,000 clones, around 84% of which are singletons. This sample was taken from a study of blood T cell repertoires in COVID-19. Study-level information: Some COVID-19 samples were acute and others convalescent; all came from the United States, Italy and Spain. Sample material is recorded as cDNA or gDNA derived from T cells, B-cell-depleted T cells, or PBMCs.

The clonotype comes from a woman aged 80 or over with acute or convalescent COVID-19. Source material: peripheral blood. V usage is TRBV7-3 and J usage is TRBJ2-2; no clear D gene. Here the CDR3 reads CASSFSDTGELFF. CDR3 bases: TGTGCCAGCAGTTTCTCGGACACCGGGGAGCTGTTTTTT.